One and the same sample provided the 24 T cell receptor beta chains below, sequenced in a study of OX40 agonist ivuxolimab in advanced cancers. Some clones are missing from TCRdb's copy, which holds only in-frame ones; the method was immunoSEQ multiplex PCR. The repertoire holds tens of thousands of clones, with around 90% as singletons. The source material was CD4+ or CD8+ T cells sorted from blood, sampled in a trial of the OX40 agonist ivuxolimab. Receptor source: an adult with an advanced solid tumor such as melanoma, head and neck, liver or kidney cancer.

The V gene is TRBV6-5, the J gene TRBJ2-5; D unresolved. V gave up 2 bases and J gave up 5 bases, with 9 bases separating them. CDR3 length equals 13 residues. Germline assignment: CDR1 MNHEY and CDR2 SVGAGI. CDR3 DNA: TGTGCCAGCAGTTACGGGGTTAGGGAGACCCAGTACTTC. Amino acids: CASSYGVRETQYF.

The rearrangement links TRBV11-3 to TRBJ2-1, with D possibly TRBD2 on 6 matching bases. Germline assignment: CDR1 SGHNT and CDR2 YENEEA. The CDR3 totals 16 residues. Trimming took 4 bases from V and 6 from J, leaving 19 bases between them. CDR3: CASSSSLGGPTNEQFF. In DNA form, the CDR3 reads TGTGCCAGCAGCTCTTCGCTGGGAGGCCCGACCAATGAGCAGTTCTTC. Looking up the rest from reference TRBV11-3 and TRBJ2-1 gives the full variable domain: EAGVVQSPRYKIIEKKQPVAFWCNPISGHNTLYWYLQNLGQGPELLIRYENEEAVDDSQLPKDRFSAERLKGVDSTLKIQPAELGDSAVYLCASSSSLGGPTNEQFFGPGTRLTVL.

The chain joins TRBV7-2 to TRBJ2-4; 14 nucleotides match TRBD2. This CDR3 region has 16 residues. With V trimmed by 5 bases and J by 7 bases, 7 bases remained unmatched. CDR1 is SGHTA and CDR2 is FQGNSA in the germline V gene. This chain's CDR3 is CASSRLAGGPKNIQYF. In DNA form, the CDR3 reads TGTGCCAGCAGCCGACTAGCGGGAGGGCCAAAGAACATTCAGTACTTC.

V usage is TRBV6-1 and J usage is TRBJ2-7; no definite D call. CDR1 is MNHNS and CDR2 is SASEGT in the germline V gene. CDR3 length: 13 amino acids. Trimming took off 5 bases at V and 3 bases at J, with 11 bases between the two ends. DNA for the CDR3: TGTGCCAGCAGTCCTACTGGGGACTACGAGCAGTACTTC. Its translation: CASSPTGDYEQYF.

The sample holds one count of this clone. The gene calls are TRBV18 and TRBJ2-4; TRBD2 agrees at 7 bases. CDR3 length: 16 residues. Trimming took 3 bases from V and 4 from J; bases not matched to a gene: 9. Germline-derived CDR1 and CDR2 are KGHSH and LQKENI. The CDR3 loop is CASSPRASGVKNIQYF. The CDR3 DNA sequence: TGTGCCAGCTCACCCCGGGCTAGCGGAGTTAAAAACATTCAGTACTTC.

The chain recombines TRBV29-1 with TRBJ2-5; D gene ambiguous. The germline V gene encodes CDR1 SQVTM and CDR2 ANQGSEA. V lost 4 bases to trimming and J lost 0 bases, with 9 bases between them. This CDR3 is built from 13 residues. In DNA, the CDR3 is TGCAGCGTTGTTCCAGCGTACCAAGAGACCCAGTACTTC. This encodes CSVVPAYQETQYF.

This chain links TRBV28 with TRBJ1-5, with D uncertain. Germline values: CDR1 MDHEN, CDR2 SYDVKM. Trimming removed 4 bases from V and 0 bases from J, with 10 bases in between. The CDR3 runs 15 residues. CDR3 nucleotides: TGTGCCAGCAGTTACCCGGACGATAGCAATCAGCCCCAGCATTTT. Amino acid sequence: CASSYPDDSNQPQHF.

The chain couples TRBV5-1 to TRBJ1-1; D gene ambiguous. From germline, CDR1 is SGHRS and CDR2 YFSETQ. The V end was cut by 2 bases, the J end by 1 base, with 6 bases between. The CDR3 extends over 13 amino acids. The CDR3 here is CASSFWQNTEAFF. DNA for the CDR3: TGCGCCAGCAGCTTTTGGCAGAACACTGAAGCTTTCTTT.

The chain couples TRBV6-1 to TRBJ2-7; tentative D call: TRBD1 (5 bases). CDR1 MNHNS and CDR2 SASEGT come from the germline V gene. The CDR3 is 15 amino acids. Trimming took off 0 bases at V and 2 bases at J, with 11 bases between the two ends. CDR3 bases: TGTGCCAGCAGTGAAGCGGAAGGGGCCCCCTACGAGCAGTACTTC. This gives the protein CASSEAEGAPYEQYF.

The chain has TRBV4-2 and TRBJ2-7; TRBD2 agrees at 11 bases. The CDR3 runs to 18 residues. J was trimmed by 0 bases and V by 0 bases; bases with no gene match: 7. Germline-derived CDR1 and CDR2 are LGHNA and YNFKEQ. This CDR3 is CASSQEGTSGTFSYEQYF. Here the CDR3 DNA reads TGTGCCAGCAGCCAAGAGGGGACTAGCGGAACCTTCTCCTACGAGCAGTACTTC.

The V gene is TRBV4-1, the J gene TRBJ2-2; no clear D gene. V lost 4 bases to trimming and J lost 6 bases, with 9 bases between them. The CDR3 has 13 residues. Germline V CDR1 and CDR2: MGHRA, YSYEKL. The CDR3 region is CASSLDLAGELFF. The DNA of the CDR3 is TGCGCCAGCAGCCTGGACCTGGCCGGGGAGCTGTTTTTT.

This sequence joins TRBV4-1 and TRBJ2-5; 11 bases fit TRBD2. Gene TRBJ2-7 matches the end of the DNA better, so the J call may be wrong. Germline V gene sequence: CDR1 MGHRA, CDR2 YSYEKL. This CDR3 region has 13 residues. CDR3 in DNA: TGCGCCAGCAGCCATAGCGGGGGGGACGAGCAGTACTTC. It is translated as CASSHSGGDEQYF.

The chain couples TRBV9 to TRBJ2-1; D not resolved. CDR1 SGDLS and CDR2 YYNGEE come from the germline V gene. The CDR3 is 11 amino acids. V lost 3 bases to trimming and J lost 5 bases, with 3 bases between them. As DNA, the CDR3 is TGTGCCAGCAGCGCAAACAATGAGCAGTTCTTC. This gives the protein CASSANNEQFF.

As for this clone: One end of the junction fails to match germline, which may point to a read error. The chain combines TRBV28 with TRBJ2-1; D gene uncertain. In germline, CDR1 is MDHEN, CDR2 SYDVKM. The CDR3 has 17 residues. For the CDR3, the DNA is TGTGCCAGCAGTCCTGGGTCAGGCCGGTCGTCCTTCAATGAGCAGTTCTTC. This gives the protein CASSPGSGRSSFNEQFF.

The V call is TRBV6-1, the J call TRBJ2-7; 10 nucleotides line up with TRBD1. The V gene end was trimmed by 1 base and the J gene end by 0 bases; junction bases not matched to a gene: 6. This CDR3 comprises 17 residues. Germline V gene lookup returns CDR1 MNHNS and CDR2 SASEGT. The DNA for the CDR3 is TGTGCCAGCAGTGAAGATGGGACAGGGGCCCTCTCCTACGAGCAGTACTTC. Amino acids: CASSEDGTGALSYEQYF.

The chain couples TRBV28 to TRBJ2-5, with TRBD2 identical over 8 bases. The CDR3 contains 15 residues. V gave up 2 bases and J gave up 2 bases; unmatched junction bases: 4. Germline V CDR1 and CDR2: MDHEN, SYDVKM. The CDR3: CASSLAGGRQETQYF. The CDR3 DNA reads as TGTGCCAGCAGTTTAGCGGGGGGCCGGCAAGAGACCCAGTACTTC.

The gene calls are TRBV4-1 and TRBJ2-7; D is possibly TRBD2 (6 bases). From germline, CDR1 is MGHRA and CDR2 YSYEKL. Between the trimmed V and J ends, which lost 0 bases and 0 bases, there was a span of 9 bases. The CDR3 is 15 amino acids. CDR3 sequence (DNA): TGCGCCAGCAGCCAAGAGGAGGGAAGCTCCTACGAGCAGTACTTC. Encoded protein: CASSQEEGSSYEQYF.

The chain has TRBV11-2 and TRBJ2-2, with D unresolved. This CDR3 contains 12 residues. Trimming left V 4 bases short and J 0 bases short, with 0 bases between. The germline CDR1 and CDR2 sequences are SGHAT and FQNNGV. The CDR3 DNA reads TGTGCCAGCAGCTCGAACACCGGGGAGCTGTTTTTT. Protein sequence: CASSSNTGELFF.

This clone ranks as medium-sized (0.01 to 0.1%). The V gene is TRBV28, the J gene TRBJ1-1; D possibly corresponds to TRBD1 (6 bases). With 1 base removed from V and 1 base from J, the gap between germline ends came to 19 bases. The CDR3 extends over 18 amino acids. Per the germline V gene, CDR1 is MDHEN and CDR2 is SYDVKM. CDR3 region: CASSLSQQGYTPNTEAFF. CDR3 DNA: TGTGCCAGCAGTTTATCCCAACAGGGTTACACCCCGAACACTGAAGCTTTCTTT.

V usage is TRBV7-8 and J usage is TRBJ2-1; 9 bases fit TRBD2. CDR1 and CDR2 (germline): SGHVS, FQNEAQ. The CDR3 extends over 15 amino acids. V lost 1 base to trimming and J lost 7 bases; unmatched junction nucleotides: 5. The CDR3 DNA reads as TGTGCCAGCAGCTTAGGCGGGACTAGCTTTAATGAGCAGTTCTTC. This sequence encodes CASSLGGTSFNEQFF.

The V call is TRBV4-1, the J call TRBJ2-2; 13 nucleotides line up with TRBD2. Germline V gene data show CDR1 as MGHRA and CDR2 as YSYEKL. The CDR3 runs 16 residues. Losses at the gene ends were 4 bases for V and 6 bases for J; bases not matched to a gene: 5. The CDR3 sequence: CASSPILAGGSGELFF. As DNA, the CDR3 is TGCGCCAGCAGCCCGATACTAGCGGGAGGGTCCGGGGAGCTGTTTTTT.

In its sample, this clone was seen a few times. This chain joins TRBV19 and TRBJ2-1, with 8 bases that match TRBD2. Germline-derived CDR1 and CDR2 are LNHDA and SQIVND (reference sequence). The CDR3 contains 15 residues. V lost 5 bases to trimming and J lost 7 bases; unmatched junction nucleotides: 10. DNA for the CDR3: TGTGCCAGTAGTCCTCTAGCGGGCCTAATTAATGAGCAGTTCTTC. This sequence encodes CASSPLAGLINEQFF.

This clone was picked up one time. The V call is TRBV19, the J call TRBJ2-3; no reliable D call. The CDR3 consists of 12 residues. Trimming removed 5 bases from V and 2 bases from J, with 5 bases in between. The V gene's germline CDR1 is LNHDA and CDR2 SQIVND (reference sequence). CDR3 in amino acids: CASSYTTDTQYF. The DNA for the CDR3 is TGTGCCAGTAGTTACACCACAGATACGCAGTATTTT. Together with reference TRBV19 and TRBJ2-3, the CDR3 gives the full variable domain: DGGITQSPKYLFRKEGQNVTLSCEQNLNHDAMYWYRQDPGQGLRLIYYSQIVNDFQKGDIAEGYSVSREKKESFPLTVTSAQKNPTAFYLCASSYTTDTQYFGPGTRLTVL.

V is TRBV25-1 and J is TRBJ2-7, with D uncertain. The V end was cut by 6 bases, the J end by 4 bases, with 7 bases between. Germline CDR1 reads MGHDK; CDR2 reads SYGVNS. The CDR3 runs to 11 residues. CDR3 coding DNA: TGTGCCAGCAGAACAGCTTACGAGCAGTACTTC. This sequence encodes CASRTAYEQYF.